The next 14 T cell receptor beta chains were all read from a single sample in a study of blood T cell repertoires in COVID-19. Generated by immunoSEQ multiplex PCR, the TCRdb table keeps only in-frame clones and is missing some. Here the sample spans some 200,000 clones, less than 90% being singletons. The source material was peripheral blood. The receptors here all came from a man in his 70s with acute or convalescent COVID-19.

For this clone: The identical CDR3 is also encoded by other nucleotide sequences in the sample. The V gene is TRBV25-1, the J gene TRBJ2-1; a possible D gene is TRBD2 (5 bases). CDR3 length equals 11 residues. Germline CDR1 reads MGHDK; CDR2 reads SYGVNS. The V end lost 5 bases, the J end lost 7 bases, and 6 bases lay between the germline ends. The CDR3 DNA is TGTGCCAGCAGTCGCGGGAATGAGCAGTTCTTC. It is translated as CASSRGNEQFF.

J is TRBJ1-2 and V is TRBV10-3; D is perhaps TRBD1 (6 bases). This CDR3 is 14 amino acids long. The V gene's germline CDR1 is ENHRY and CDR2 SYGVKD. Trimming took off 0 bases at V and 8 bases at J, with 13 bases between the two ends. The CDR3 DNA reads TGTGCCATCAGTGAGTCGTCAGGGGCTGAGGGCTACACCTTC. Encoded protein: CAISESSGAEGYTF.

This rearrangement joins TRBV5-6 to TRBJ2-3, with TRBD2 as a possible D gene (5 bases). CDR1 and CDR2 from the germline V gene are SGHDT and YYEEEE. This CDR3 has 15 amino acids. Trimming cost V 4 bases and J 7 bases, with 19 bases left between them. This CDR3 reads CASSLRLASQNTQYF. The CDR3 DNA is TGTGCCAGCAGCCTACGTTTAGCGAGTCAAAATACGCAGTATTTT.

The DNA of the CDR3 is TGTGCCAGCAGCAAGAAACTTCGACAGGGGGCAGGGGGCTACACCTTC. It encodes CASSKKLRQGAGGYTF. This chain uses TRBV14 with TRBJ1-2, with TRBD1 matching over 10 bases. V trimming: 5 bases; J trimming: 8 bases; junction bases outside the gene matches: 14. The CDR3 covers 16 residues. The germline V gene encodes CDR1 SGHDN and CDR2 FVKESK.

J is TRBJ1-1 and V is TRBV2, with D perhaps matching TRBD1 (5 bases). Germline CDR1 SNHLY, CDR2 FYNNEI. V was trimmed by 3 bases and J by 5 bases, leaving 13 bases between them. The CDR3 contains 14 residues. The CDR3 coding sequence is TGTGCCAGCAGTGATAGGGGCGTTGGGACTGAAGCTTTCTTT. Amino acid sequence: CASSDRGVGTEAFF. Together with reference TRBV2 and TRBJ1-1, the CDR3 gives the full variable domain: EPEVTQTPSHQVTQMGQEVILRCVPISNHLYFYWYRQILGQKVEFLVSFYNNEISEKSEIFDDQFSVERPDGSNFTLKIRSTKLEDSAMYFCASSDRGVGTEAFFGQGTRLTVV.

The chain uses TRBV15 and TRBJ1-5; 7 positions match TRBD1. The CDR3 has 16 residues. The germline V gene encodes CDR1 LNHNV and CDR2 YYDKDF (reference sequence). V shed 3 bases and J 4 bases; nucleotides not matched to a gene: 9. The CDR3 DNA sequence: TGTGCCACCAGCAGTGATGGACAGGTTTGGAATCAGCCCCAGCATTTT. Protein: CATSSDGQVWNQPQHF.

The rearrangement uses TRBV27 and TRBJ2-5; possibly TRBD2 for D (5 bases). Deletions cut 4 bases from V and 7 bases from J, with 13 bases between. The CDR3 runs 13 residues. The V gene's germline CDR1 is MNHEY and CDR2 SMNVEV (reference sequence). The DNA of the CDR3 is TGTGCCAGCAGTTCGGGCGGGCGCGTGACCCAGTACTTC. Translation: CASSSGGRVTQYF.

This sequence joins TRBV29-1 and TRBJ1-5; TRBD1 matches at 10 bases. Germline V gene lookup returns CDR1 SQVTM and CDR2 ANQGSEA. V shed 6 bases and J 7 bases; nucleotides not matched to a gene: 3. There are 12 residues in the CDR3. The CDR3 region has the DNA TGCAGCGTAGGGACAGGGGAACAGCCCCAGCATTTT. Translated, it gives CSVGTGEQPQHF.

The chain joins TRBV3-1 (or the pseudogene TRBV3-2) to TRBJ2-7, with 11 nucleotides matching TRBD2. Germline trimming cut 7 bases from V and 6 bases from J; bases unmatched to any gene: 8. This CDR3 has 14 residues. The germline V gene encodes CDR1 LGHDT and CDR2 YNNKEL (reference sequence). This CDR3 is CASTNSGRGAEQYF. The CDR3 DNA follows: TGTGCCAGCACCAATAGCGGGAGGGGAGCCGAGCAGTACTTC.

This chain joins TRBV3-1 (or the pseudogene TRBV3-2) and TRBJ2-3; 11 nucleotides agree with TRBD1. Germline V CDR1 and CDR2: LGHDT, YNNKEL (reference sequence). V dropped 4 bases and J dropped 6; count of bases not matched to a gene: 3. The CDR3 covers 14 residues. CDR3 nucleotides: TGTGCCAGCAGCCGCGGACAGGGGGCCGATACGCAGTATTTT. Its protein product is CASSRGQGADTQYF.

This chain links TRBV28 with TRBJ1-5, with 10 bases lining up with TRBD1. This CDR3 has 15 amino acids. V shed 5 bases and J 3 bases; nucleotides not matched to a gene: 4. The germline V gene encodes CDR1 MDHEN and CDR2 SYDVKM. The CDR3: CASSTGQGNNQPQHF. CDR3 bases: TGTGCCAGCAGTACGGGACAGGGGAACAATCAGCCCCAGCATTTT.

A remark on this clone: The junction and the germline gene differ at one end; a read error may be behind it. This chain connects TRBV27 to TRBJ2-7, with 10 bases that match TRBD2. Germline V gene lookup returns CDR1 MNHEY and CDR2 SMNVEV (reference sequence). CDR3 length equals 14 residues. CDR3 loop: CASSLSAGSGRYFF. The DNA of the CDR3 is TGTGCCAGCAGTTTATCCGCGGGTAGCGGGAGGTACTTCTTC.

The rearrangement uses TRBV27 and TRBJ2-7; D gene ambiguous. The V end was cut by 5 bases, the J end by 2 bases, with 4 bases between. The germline gives CDR1 MNHEY, CDR2 SMNVEV (reference sequence). This CDR3 region has 11 residues. CDR3 coding DNA: TGTGCCAGCAGTGGAGCCTACGAGCAGTACTTC. Its translation is CASSGAYEQYF.

The V call is TRBV27, the J call TRBJ2-3, with 9 bases that match TRBD1. This CDR3 contains 18 residues. Germline CDR1 MNHEY, CDR2 SMNVEV (reference sequence). J was trimmed by 0 bases and V by 4 bases; bases with no gene match: 11. DNA for the CDR3: TGTGCCAGCAGTTCCCATCCACACAGGGGGCCGAGCACAGATACGCAGTATTTT. Amino acid sequence: CASSSHPHRGPSTDTQYF.